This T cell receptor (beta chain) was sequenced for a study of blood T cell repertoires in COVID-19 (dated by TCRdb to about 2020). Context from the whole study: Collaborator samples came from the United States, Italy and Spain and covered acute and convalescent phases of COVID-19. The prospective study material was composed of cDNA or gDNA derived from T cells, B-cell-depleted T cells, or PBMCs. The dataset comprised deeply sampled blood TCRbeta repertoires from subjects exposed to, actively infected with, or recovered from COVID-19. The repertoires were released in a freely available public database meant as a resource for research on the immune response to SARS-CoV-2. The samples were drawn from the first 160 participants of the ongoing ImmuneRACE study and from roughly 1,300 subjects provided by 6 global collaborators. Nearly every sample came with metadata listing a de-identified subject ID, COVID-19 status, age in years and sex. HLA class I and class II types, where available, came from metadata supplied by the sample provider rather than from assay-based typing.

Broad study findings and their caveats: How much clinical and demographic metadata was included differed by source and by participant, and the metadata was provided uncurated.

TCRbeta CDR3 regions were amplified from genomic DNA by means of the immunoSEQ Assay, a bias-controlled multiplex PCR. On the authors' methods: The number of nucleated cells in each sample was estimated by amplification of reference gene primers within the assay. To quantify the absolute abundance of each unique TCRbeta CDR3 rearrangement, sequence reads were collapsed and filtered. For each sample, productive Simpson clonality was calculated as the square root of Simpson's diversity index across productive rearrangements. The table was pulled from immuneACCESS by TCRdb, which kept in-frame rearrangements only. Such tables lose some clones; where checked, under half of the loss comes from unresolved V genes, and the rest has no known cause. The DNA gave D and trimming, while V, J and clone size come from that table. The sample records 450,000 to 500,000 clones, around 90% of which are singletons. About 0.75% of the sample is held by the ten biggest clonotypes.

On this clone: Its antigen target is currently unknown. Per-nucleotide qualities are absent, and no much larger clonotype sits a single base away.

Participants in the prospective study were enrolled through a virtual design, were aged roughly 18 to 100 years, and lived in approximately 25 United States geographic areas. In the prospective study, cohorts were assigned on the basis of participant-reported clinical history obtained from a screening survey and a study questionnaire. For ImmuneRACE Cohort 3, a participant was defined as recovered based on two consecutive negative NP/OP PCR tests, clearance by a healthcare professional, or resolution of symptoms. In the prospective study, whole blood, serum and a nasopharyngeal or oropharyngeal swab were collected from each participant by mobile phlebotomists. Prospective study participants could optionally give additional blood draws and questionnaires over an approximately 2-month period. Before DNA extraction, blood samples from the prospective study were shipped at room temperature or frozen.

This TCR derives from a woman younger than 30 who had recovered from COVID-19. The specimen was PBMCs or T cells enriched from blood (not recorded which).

In nucleotides, the sequence is TGTGCCAGCAGCCCTAATACAGACAGGGGTAAAGGCTACACCTTC. Translation gives CASSPNTDRGKGYTF. The chain couples TRBV5-4 to TRBJ1-2; 8 bases in the middle match TRBD1. Its CDR3 holds 15 amino acids, cysteine through phenylalanine. This entry keeps only the CDR3 DNA: 45 bases, framed from base 1. In the germline V gene (reference sequence), CDR1 corresponds to SGHNT and CDR2 to YYREEE. At the junction V is shortened by 4 bases and J by 8 bases; bases outside the gene matches: 13.